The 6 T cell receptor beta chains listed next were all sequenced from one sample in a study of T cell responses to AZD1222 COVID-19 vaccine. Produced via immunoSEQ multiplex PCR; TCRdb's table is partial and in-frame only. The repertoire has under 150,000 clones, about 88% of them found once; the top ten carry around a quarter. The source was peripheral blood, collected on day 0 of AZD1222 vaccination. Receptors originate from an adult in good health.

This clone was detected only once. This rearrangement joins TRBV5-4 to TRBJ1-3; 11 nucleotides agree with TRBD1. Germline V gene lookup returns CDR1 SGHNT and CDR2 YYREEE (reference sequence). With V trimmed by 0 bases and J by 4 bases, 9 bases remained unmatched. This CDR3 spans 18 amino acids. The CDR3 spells CASSLGGGQGASGNTIYF. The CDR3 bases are TGTGCCAGCAGCTTGGGGGGCGGACAGGGGGCATCCGGAAACACCATATATTTT.

The CDR3 nucleotides are TGTGCCAGCAGCACCCCGGCTGTGGAGGGGAGCAATCAGCCCCAGCATTTT. Translating gives CASSTPAVEGSNQPQHF. This chain connects TRBV9 to TRBJ1-5; TRBD1 might be the D (5 bases). With 4 bases removed from V and 1 base from J, the gap between germline ends came to 18 bases. Germline lookup yields CDR1 SGDLS and CDR2 YYNGEE. There are 17 residues in the CDR3.

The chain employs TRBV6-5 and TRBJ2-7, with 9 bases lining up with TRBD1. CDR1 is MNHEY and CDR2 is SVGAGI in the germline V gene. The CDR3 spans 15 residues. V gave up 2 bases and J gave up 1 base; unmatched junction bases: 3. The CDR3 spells CASSYGTGISYEQYF. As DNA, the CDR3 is TGTGCCAGCAGTTACGGGACAGGGATTTCCTACGAGCAGTACTTC.

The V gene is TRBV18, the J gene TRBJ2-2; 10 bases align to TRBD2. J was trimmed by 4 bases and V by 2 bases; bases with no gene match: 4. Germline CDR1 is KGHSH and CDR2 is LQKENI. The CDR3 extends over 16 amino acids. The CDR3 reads CASSPWASGGTGELFF. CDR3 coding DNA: TGTGCCAGCTCACCATGGGCTAGCGGGGGCACCGGGGAGCTGTTTTTT.

The CDR3 spells CASSQGEGTSGTGELFF. In DNA form, the CDR3 reads TGTGCCAGCAGCCAAGGCGAGGGGACTAGCGGTACCGGGGAGCTGTTTTTT. V usage is TRBV4-2 and J usage is TRBJ2-2; 11 bases match TRBD2. CDR1 and CDR2 (germline): LGHNA, YNFKEQ. This CDR3 comprises 17 residues. V gave up 1 base and J gave up 5 bases; unmatched junction bases: 6.

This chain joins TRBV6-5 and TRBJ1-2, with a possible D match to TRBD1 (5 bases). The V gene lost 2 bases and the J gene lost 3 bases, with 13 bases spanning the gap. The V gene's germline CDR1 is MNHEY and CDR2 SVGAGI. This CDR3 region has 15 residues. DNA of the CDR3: TGTGCCAGCAGTTACCTAGGGGAGGCCTACTATGGCTACACCTTC. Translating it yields CASSYLGEAYYGYTF.